What follows are 24 T cell receptor beta chains derived from one specimen sequenced in a study of T-cell reconstitution after alpha-beta-depleted transplantation in children. Molecular barcoding with unique molecular identifiers was used for the TCRbeta library. From the PCR reads, TCRdb called clonotypes with MiXCR, one entry per CDR3 protein. The sample carries 700,000 to 950,000 distinct CDR3 sequences, 15% to 20% recorded once. The sequenced sample was PBMCs, mostly from graft donor cells, obtained 360 days after TCRalphabeta/CD19-depleted stem cell transplant. The source of these receptors is a male patient aged 5 to 17 who had a stem cell transplant for acute lymphoblastic leukemia, so the T cells may come from the graft donor.

This clonotype has a handful of counts. The V call is TRBV11-2, the J call TRBJ2-1, with D tentatively TRBD1 or TRBD2 (5 bases each). Trimming left V 2 bases short and J 0 bases short, with 11 bases between. Germline CDR1 SGHAT, CDR2 FQNNGV. The CDR3 consists of 16 residues. CDR3 nucleotide sequence: TGTGCCAGCAGCTTAAGAGGGGTAGGCTCCTACAATGAGCAGTTCTTC. Translated: CASSLRGVGSYNEQFF.

The chain has TRBV14 and TRBJ2-4, with 7 bases fitting TRBD1. This CDR3 spans 18 amino acids. The V and J ends lost 4 bases and 3 bases, in that order; junction bases with no gene match: 15. Germline CDR1 SGHDN, CDR2 FVKESK. The CDR3 protein is CASSPTGLKAVGKNIQYF. The CDR3 nucleotides read TGTGCCAGCAGCCCGACAGGGCTTAAGGCGGTTGGCAAAAACATTCAGTACTTC.

Many counts were recorded for this clonotype. The chain carries TRBV4-1 and TRBJ2-1, with 11 bases that match TRBD2. The CDR3 runs 15 residues. The germline gives CDR1 MGHRA, CDR2 YSYEKL. V shed 3 bases, J shed 8 bases, and the junction held 6 bases outside the gene matches. In DNA, the CDR3 is TGCGCCAGCAGCCAGGTAGCGGGAGGGCCCTATGAGCAGTTCTTC. Encoded protein: CASSQVAGGPYEQFF.

This clonotype was detected only a few times. V is TRBV25-1 and J is TRBJ1-1, with D perhaps matching TRBD1 (6 bases). V lost 1 base and J lost 4, with 13 bases in between. CDR1 and CDR2 (germline): MGHDK, SYGVNS. This CDR3 is 15 amino acids long. CDR3 sequence reads: CASSELGGRVTEAFF. DNA for the CDR3: TGTGCCAGCAGTGAATTGGGGGGGCGAGTCACTGAAGCTTTCTTT.

This clonotype came up a few times. This chain uses TRBV4-1 with TRBJ1-2; no clear D gene. The CDR3 length is 13 residues. Per germline, CDR1 MGHRA and CDR2 YSYEKL. The ends were cut back, 0 bases at V and 8 bases at J, with 10 bases in the middle. CDR3 amino acids: CASSQDSLGGYTF. CDR3 nucleotide sequence: TGCGCCAGCAGCCAAGACAGCCTAGGGGGCTACACCTTC.

This chain uses TRBV5-1 with TRBJ2-3; 8 bases fit TRBD2. The CDR3 has 15 residues. The J segment lost 4 bases and the V segment lost 4 bases, leaving 8 bases of the junction unmatched. CDR1 is SGHRS and CDR2 is YFSETQ in the germline V gene. The DNA of the CDR3 is TGCGCCAGCAGCCGAGATGGCGGGAGGTCAGATACGCAGTATTTT. This codes for CASSRDGGRSDTQYF.

The chain recombines TRBV10-3 with TRBJ2-5; a weak D match, TRBD1 (5 bases). Per the germline V gene, CDR1 is ENHRY and CDR2 is SYGVKD. Trimming shortened V by 2 bases and J by 2 bases, and 15 bases separated the two germline ends. The CDR3 is 16 amino acids. The CDR3 bases are TGTGCCATCAGTGAGCTTTGGGGCCGGTGGCAAGAGACCCAGTACTTC. Its translation is CAISELWGRWQETQYF.

A few counts support this clonotype. J is TRBJ1-5 and V is TRBV24-1; D call uncertain. With 4 bases removed from V and 6 bases from J, the gap between germline ends came to 9 bases. This CDR3 spans 13 amino acids. Germline CDR1 and CDR2: KGHDR and SFDVKD. This CDR3 is CATSEVGGQPQHF. For the CDR3, the DNA is TGTGCCACCAGTGAGGTGGGTGGTCAGCCCCAGCATTTT.

V is TRBV7-2 and J is TRBJ2-1; perhaps TRBD1 as D (5 bases). The V end was cut by 4 bases, the J end by 5 bases, with 15 bases between. This CDR3 region has 15 residues. CDR1 is SGHTA, CDR2 FQGNSA, per germline. The CDR3 DNA sequence: TGTGCCAGCAGCTCCCCCCTCAGGGTTCACAATGAGCAGTTCTTC. The encoded protein is CASSSPLRVHNEQFF.

This clonotype was detected only a few times. The rearrangement joins TRBV12-5 to TRBJ2-1, with 7 bases lining up with TRBD1. Germline trimming cut 0 bases from V and 6 bases from J; bases unmatched to any gene: 5. CDR1 is LGHNT and CDR2 is FRNRAP in the germline V gene. There are 15 residues in the CDR3. This CDR3 is CASGLVQTGRNEQFF. The CDR3, as DNA: TGTGCTAGTGGTTTGGTACAGACAGGGCGCAATGAGCAGTTCTTC.

The V call is TRBV11-2, the J call TRBJ2-1; 13 nucleotides line up with TRBD2. From germline, CDR1 is SGHAT and CDR2 FQNNGV. Trimming took 4 bases from V and 4 from J; bases not matched to a gene: 16. This CDR3 spans 20 amino acids. CDR3 in amino acids: CASSYIRLAGGQGTYNEQFF. The CDR3, as DNA: TGTGCCAGCAGCTATATTCGACTAGCGGGAGGTCAAGGGACTTACAATGAGCAGTTCTTC.

This clonotype turned up a few times. The chain recombines TRBV9 with TRBJ2-6; the match to TRBD1 covers 8 bases. Trimming cost V 2 bases and J 3 bases; bases outside gene matches: 4. CDR3 length: 16 amino acids. Germline V lookup: CDR1 SGDLS, CDR2 YYNGEE. CDR3 coding DNA: TGTGCCAGCAGCGTCCTCAGGGGGCGTGGGGCCAACGTCCTGACTTTC. Its translation: CASSVLRGRGANVLTF.

CDR3 loop: CASSQEGQPLRGYTF. CDR3 nucleotides: TGTGCCAGCAGCCAAGAGGGGCAACCCCTAAGGGGCTACACCTTC. The chain carries TRBV3-1 and TRBJ1-2, with TRBD1 as a possible D gene (5 bases). This CDR3 comprises 15 residues. Between the trimmed V and J ends, which lost 0 bases and 8 bases, there was a span of 16 bases. Germline lookup yields CDR1 LGHDT and CDR2 YNNKEL (reference sequence).

V is TRBV18 and J is TRBJ2-7, with D possibly matching TRBD2 (6 bases). The V gene lost 1 base and the J gene lost 2 bases, with 9 bases spanning the gap. There are 14 residues in the CDR3. Germline CDR1 reads KGHSH; CDR2 reads LQKENI. The CDR3 DNA follows: TGTGCCAGCTCACCACTGCGGGGCCCCTACGAGCAGTACTTC. It translates to CASSPLRGPYEQYF.

This chain connects TRBV29-1 to TRBJ2-7; 7 nucleotides align to TRBD2. Looked up from germline, CDR1 is SQVTM and CDR2 is ANQGSEA. CDR3 length: 15 residues. V trimming: 0 bases; J trimming: 3 bases; junction bases outside the gene matches: 8. CDR3 amino acids: CSVEDQGGRGYEQYF. CDR3 coding DNA: TGCAGCGTTGAAGATCAGGGCGGGAGAGGCTACGAGCAGTACTTC.

This clonotype was picked up a small number of times. This chain links TRBV24-1 with TRBJ2-5; either TRBD1 or TRBD2 may supply D (5 bases each). V dropped 5 bases and J dropped 1 base, with 13 bases sitting between them. The CDR3 spans 15 residues. CDR1 is KGHDR and CDR2 is SFDVKD in the germline V gene. The CDR3 coding sequence is TGTGCCACCAGTGGCCGGGGACCTTTCCAAGAGACCCAGTACTTC. Its translation is CATSGRGPFQETQYF.

In its sample, this clonotype was seen many times. The chain employs TRBV20-1 and TRBJ2-1, with 8 bases that match TRBD2. This CDR3 is 11 amino acids long. V gave up 5 bases and J gave up 7 bases; unmatched junction bases: 1. CDR1 is DFQATT and CDR2 is SNEGSKA in the germline V gene (reference sequence). The CDR3 reads CSARGGNEQFF. Written as DNA, the CDR3 is TGCAGTGCTCGGGGGGGGAATGAGCAGTTCTTC.

This chain links TRBV7-9 with TRBJ2-7; D is perhaps TRBD1 or TRBD2 (5 bases each). Trimming left V 5 bases short and J 2 bases short, with 13 bases between. Germline CDR1 SEHNR, CDR2 FQNEAQ (reference sequence). The CDR3 covers 14 residues. CDR3 sequence reads: CASSARDATYEQYF. CDR3 DNA sequence: TGTGCCAGCAGCGCCCGGGACGCCACCTACGAGCAGTACTTC.

This clonotype has just a few counts. The chain recombines TRBV20-1 with TRBJ2-3, with 11 positions matching TRBD2. The CDR3 runs to 16 residues. J lost 1 base, V lost 5 bases, and 8 bases had no gene match. Per the germline V gene, CDR1 is DFQATT and CDR2 is SNEGSKA (reference sequence). The CDR3: CSAGTSGEPGTDTQYF. In DNA, the CDR3 is TGCAGTGCTGGGACTAGCGGAGAGCCTGGCACAGATACGCAGTATTTT.

The chain employs TRBV2 and TRBJ2-1; 12 nucleotides agree with TRBD2. The CDR3 covers 15 residues. In germline, CDR1 is SNHLY, CDR2 FYNNEI. V shed 7 bases, J shed 4 bases, and the junction held 5 bases outside the gene matches. The CDR3 nucleotides read TGTGCCAGCATAGTGGGACTAGCGGGTTACAATGAGCAGTTCTTC. It yields the protein CASIVGLAGYNEQFF.

The CDR3 spells CSGSLEGGGEQYF. The CDR3 bases are TGCAGCGGCTCCCTAGAGGGGGGAGGCGAGCAGTACTTC. The gene calls are TRBV29-1 and TRBJ2-7; D possibly matches TRBD1 or TRBD2 (6 bases each). This CDR3 has 13 amino acids. Trimming removed 7 bases from V and 6 bases from J, with 19 bases in between. The germline CDR1 and CDR2 sequences are SQVTM and ANQGSEA.

V and J are TRBV7-2 and TRBJ2-2, with a tentative D call TRBD1 (6 bases). The V gene's germline CDR1 is SGHTA and CDR2 FQGNSA. The CDR3 loop spans 15 amino acids. V was cut by 8 bases and J by 1 base, with 14 bases left in between. The CDR3 bases are TGTGCCAGCGTCCCCCGCAGGGGGAACACCGGGGAGCTGTTTTTT. This gives the protein CASVPRRGNTGELFF.

Only a few counts were recorded for this clonotype. This chain connects TRBV4-1 to TRBJ2-3; D possibly corresponds to TRBD2 (5 bases). This CDR3 is 15 amino acids long. The V gene's germline CDR1 is MGHRA and CDR2 YSYEKL. Trimming cost V 0 bases and J 4 bases, with 11 bases left between them. The CDR3 loop is CASSQDSRDSDTQYF. The CDR3 nucleotides read TGCGCCAGCAGCCAAGATTCTCGGGATTCAGATACGCAGTATTTT.

This clonotype appeared a single time. The chain combines TRBV3-1 with TRBJ2-7; 9 bases fit TRBD2. From germline, CDR1 is LGHDT and CDR2 YNNKEL (reference sequence). Trimming took 1 base from V and 5 from J; bases not matched to a gene: 15. This CDR3 comprises 18 residues. The CDR3 spells CASSQVVAGGPLGNEQYF. The CDR3 coding sequence is TGTGCCAGCAGCCAAGTGGTGGCGGGAGGGCCCTTAGGGAACGAGCAGTACTTC.